The clone carrying this T cell receptor (beta chain) was counted between two and nine times. What it recognizes is unknown. CDR1 is SGHTA and CDR2 is FQGNSA in the germline V gene. Germline trimming cut 4 bases from V and 8 bases from J; bases unmatched to any gene: 8. This CDR3 is built from 15 residues. The PCR was carried out with 60 Vbeta primers and 13 Jbeta primers. Generated by immunoSEQ multiplex PCR, the TCRdb table keeps only in-frame clones and is missing some. The sample gives more than 100,000 clones, about 73% of which show up once; roughly 3.5% is in the top ten. The data derive from a study of cytomegalovirus exposure and HLA in healthy donors. Study conclusions and caveats: Later findings reportedly placed an Asian-associated ancestry cluster below the approximately 620-donor mean for N-insertions. Most CMV-associated TCR beta chains appeared HLA-restricted in a later analysis. In an earlier analysis, most TCR beta V segments were productive about 87% or about 30% of the time.

Nominally healthy donors were sampled, though unrecorded immune exposures were likely. The source is a woman aged 25-40 years in good health and CMV-seropositive. The genes are TRBV7-2 and TRBJ2-1, with TRBD2 identical over 10 bases. The sample consisted of PBMCs. Here the CDR3 reads CASSSQRGGPYEQFF. The CDR3 coding sequence is TGTGCCAGCAGCTCCCAGCGGGGGGGCCCCTATGAGCAGTTCTTC.